This T cell receptor beta chain was recorded in a study of cytomegalovirus exposure and HLA in healthy donors. A single count supports this clone. Its antigen is unidentified. Both 60 Vbeta primers and 13 Jbeta primers went into the PCR. Clones were sequenced by immunoSEQ multiplex PCR, and TCRdb holds only the in-frame ones, with some missing. This sample has around 170,000 clones; roughly 80% occur once, and the top ten carry 0.7% to 0.95%. Points from the study as a whole: When analyzed later, the rates of TCR association showed variation by HLA locus, with DRB1 the most and HLA-C the fewest. An analysis was carried out later, and it reportedly showed fewer N-insertions in an Asian-associated ancestry cluster than the approximately 700-donor mean. TCR beta V- and J-gene trimming, according to a later analysis, was linked to a missense DCLRE1C variant.

The CDR3 sequence is 14 residues long. V was trimmed by 0 bases and J by 5 bases, leaving 8 bases between them. The germline V gene encodes CDR1 SGHRS and CDR2 YFSETQ. The V and J genes are TRBV5-1 and TRBJ1-4; TRBD1 is a possible D gene (6 bases). Sequencing was carried out using PBMCs. This TCR came from a woman in her late teens or twenties in good health and CMV-seronegative. CDR3 residues: CASSLGQGNEKLFF. The CDR3 region has the DNA TGCGCCAGCAGCTTGGGGCAGGGGAATGAAAAACTGTTTTTT.